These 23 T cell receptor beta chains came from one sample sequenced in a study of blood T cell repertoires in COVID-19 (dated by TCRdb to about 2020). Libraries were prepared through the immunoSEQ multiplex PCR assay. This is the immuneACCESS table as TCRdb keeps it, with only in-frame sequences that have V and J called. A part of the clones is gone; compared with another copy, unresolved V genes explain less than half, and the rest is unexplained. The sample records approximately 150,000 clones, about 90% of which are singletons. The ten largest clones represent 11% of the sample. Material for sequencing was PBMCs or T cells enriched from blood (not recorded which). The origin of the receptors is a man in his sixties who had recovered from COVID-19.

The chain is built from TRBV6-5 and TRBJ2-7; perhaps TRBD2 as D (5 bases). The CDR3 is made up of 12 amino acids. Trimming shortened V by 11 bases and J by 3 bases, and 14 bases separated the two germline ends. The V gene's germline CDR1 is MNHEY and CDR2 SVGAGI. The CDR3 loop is CAVLGSGYEQYF. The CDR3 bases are TGTGCCGTTCTGGGCAGCGGCTACGAGCAGTACTTC.

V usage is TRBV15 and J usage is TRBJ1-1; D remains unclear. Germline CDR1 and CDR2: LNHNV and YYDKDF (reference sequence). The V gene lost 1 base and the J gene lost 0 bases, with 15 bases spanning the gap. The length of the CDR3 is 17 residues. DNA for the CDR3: TGTGCCACCAGCAGAGTCGACATCGGGATCATGAACACTGAAGCTTTCTTT. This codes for CATSRVDIGIMNTEAFF.

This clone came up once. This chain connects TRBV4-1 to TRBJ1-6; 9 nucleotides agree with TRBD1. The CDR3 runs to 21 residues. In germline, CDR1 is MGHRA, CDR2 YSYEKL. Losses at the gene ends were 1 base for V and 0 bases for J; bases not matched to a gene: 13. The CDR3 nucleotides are TGCGCCAGCAGCCAAGCCCCTCCGGGACAGGGTCTCAGCTCCTATAATTCACCCCTCCACTTT. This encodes CASSQAPPGQGLSSYNSPLHF.

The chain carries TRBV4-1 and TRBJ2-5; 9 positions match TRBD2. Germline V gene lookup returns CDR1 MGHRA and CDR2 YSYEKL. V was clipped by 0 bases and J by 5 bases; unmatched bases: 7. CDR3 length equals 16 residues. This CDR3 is CASSQDLAGGWETQYF. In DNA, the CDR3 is TGCGCCAGCAGCCAAGATTTGGCGGGGGGGTGGGAGACCCAGTACTTC.

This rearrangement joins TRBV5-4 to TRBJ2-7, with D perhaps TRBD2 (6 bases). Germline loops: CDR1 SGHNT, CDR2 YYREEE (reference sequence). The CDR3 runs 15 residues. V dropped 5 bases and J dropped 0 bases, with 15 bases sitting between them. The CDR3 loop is CASSSRRDFSYEQYF. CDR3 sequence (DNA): TGTGCCAGCAGTTCGAGGAGGGACTTCTCCTACGAGCAGTACTTC.

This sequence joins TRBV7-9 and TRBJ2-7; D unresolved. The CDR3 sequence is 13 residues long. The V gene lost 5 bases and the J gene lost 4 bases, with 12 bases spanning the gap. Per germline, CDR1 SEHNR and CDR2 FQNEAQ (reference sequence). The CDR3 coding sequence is TGTGCCAGCAGCCCACAGAGTTCTTACGAGCAGTACTTC. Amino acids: CASSPQSSYEQYF.

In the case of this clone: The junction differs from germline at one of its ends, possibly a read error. The CDR3 spells CATSSGQGRGTEAFF. CDR3 DNA sequence: TGTGCCACCAGTTCGGGACAGGGTAGGGGAACTGAAGCTTTCTTT. The chain links TRBV28 to TRBJ1-1; 9 positions match TRBD1. CDR3 length: 15 residues. Germline assignment: CDR1 MDHEN and CDR2 SYDVKM.

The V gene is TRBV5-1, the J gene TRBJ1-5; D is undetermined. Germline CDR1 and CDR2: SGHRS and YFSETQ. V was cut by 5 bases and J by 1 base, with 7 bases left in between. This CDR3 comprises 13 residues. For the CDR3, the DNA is TGCGCCAGCAGTCCCGGGAGCAATCAGCCCCAGCATTTT. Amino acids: CASSPGSNQPQHF.

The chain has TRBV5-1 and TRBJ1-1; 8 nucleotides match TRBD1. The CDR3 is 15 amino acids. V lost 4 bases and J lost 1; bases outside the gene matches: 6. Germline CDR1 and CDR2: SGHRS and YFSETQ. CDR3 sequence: CASSGQGSANTEAFF. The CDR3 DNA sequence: TGCGCCAGCAGCGGACAGGGTTCCGCGAACACTGAAGCTTTCTTT.

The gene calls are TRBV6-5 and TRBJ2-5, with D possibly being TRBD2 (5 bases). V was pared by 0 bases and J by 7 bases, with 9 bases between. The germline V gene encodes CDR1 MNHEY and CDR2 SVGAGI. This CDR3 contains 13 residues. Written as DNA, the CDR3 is TGTGCCAGCAGTTACTCGGGTGAGGGGACCCAGTACTTC. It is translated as CASSYSGEGTQYF.

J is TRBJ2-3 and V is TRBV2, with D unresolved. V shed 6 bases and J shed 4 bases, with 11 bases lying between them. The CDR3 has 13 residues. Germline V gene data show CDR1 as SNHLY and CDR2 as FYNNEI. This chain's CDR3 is CASSRQGSDTQYF. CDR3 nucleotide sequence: TGTGCCAGCAGCAGGCAAGGCTCAGATACGCAGTATTTT.

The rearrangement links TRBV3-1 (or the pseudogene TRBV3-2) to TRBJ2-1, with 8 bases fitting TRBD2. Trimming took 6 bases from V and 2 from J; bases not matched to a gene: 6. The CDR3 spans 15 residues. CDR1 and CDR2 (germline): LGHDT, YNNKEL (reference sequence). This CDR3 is CASSPQAGAYNEQFF. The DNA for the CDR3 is TGTGCCAGCAGTCCTCAAGCGGGGGCCTACAATGAGCAGTTCTTC.

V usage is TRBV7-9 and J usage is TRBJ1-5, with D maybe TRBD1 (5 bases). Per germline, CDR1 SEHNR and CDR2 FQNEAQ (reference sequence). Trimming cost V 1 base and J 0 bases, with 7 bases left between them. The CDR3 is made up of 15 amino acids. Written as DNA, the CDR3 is TGTGCCAGCAGCTTAGAGGACAATAGCAATCAGCCCCAGCATTTT. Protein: CASSLEDNSNQPQHF.

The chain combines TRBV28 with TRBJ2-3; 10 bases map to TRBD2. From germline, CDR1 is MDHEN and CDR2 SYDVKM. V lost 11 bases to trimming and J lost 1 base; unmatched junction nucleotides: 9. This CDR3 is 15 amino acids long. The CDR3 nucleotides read TGTGCCTCAACCGGGACTAGCGTCGGCACAGATACGCAGTATTTT. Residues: CASTGTSVGTDTQYF.

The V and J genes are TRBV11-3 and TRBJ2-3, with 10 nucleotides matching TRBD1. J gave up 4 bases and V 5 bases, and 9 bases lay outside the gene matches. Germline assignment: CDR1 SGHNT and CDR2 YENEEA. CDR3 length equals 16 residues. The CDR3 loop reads CASSPTSGQGSDTQYF. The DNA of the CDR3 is TGTGCCAGCAGCCCCACGTCGGGACAGGGGTCAGATACGCAGTATTTT.

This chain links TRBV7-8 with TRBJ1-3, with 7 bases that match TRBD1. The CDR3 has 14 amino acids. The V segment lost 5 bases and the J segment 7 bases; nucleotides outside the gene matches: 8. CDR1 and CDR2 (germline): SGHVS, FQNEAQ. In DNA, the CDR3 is TGTGCCAGCAGCAAGCGACAGGGCTTTAACACCATATATTTT. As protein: CASSKRQGFNTIYF.

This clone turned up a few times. This CDR3 reads CASSLIRQPGEQYF. For the CDR3, the DNA is TGTGCCAGCAGCTTAATCCGACAGCCTGGCGAGCAGTACTTC. This chain uses TRBV11-2 with TRBJ2-7; perhaps TRBD1 as D (5 bases). This CDR3 comprises 14 residues. With 2 bases removed from V and 6 bases from J, the gap between germline ends came to 14 bases. Germline V gene lookup returns CDR1 SGHAT and CDR2 FQNNGV.

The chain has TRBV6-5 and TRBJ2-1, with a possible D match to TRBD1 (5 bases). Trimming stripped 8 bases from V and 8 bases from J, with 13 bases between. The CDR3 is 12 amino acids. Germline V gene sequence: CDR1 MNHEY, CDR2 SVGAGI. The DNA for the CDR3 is TGTGCCAGCCAGACAGAGGATGATGAGCAGTTCTTC. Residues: CASQTEDDEQFF.

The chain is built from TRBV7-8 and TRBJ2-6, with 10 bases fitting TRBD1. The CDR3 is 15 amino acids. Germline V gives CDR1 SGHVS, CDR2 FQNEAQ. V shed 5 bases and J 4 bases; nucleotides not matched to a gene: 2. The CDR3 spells CASSRQGAGANVLTF. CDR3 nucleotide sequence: TGTGCCAGCAGCCGACAGGGGGCCGGGGCCAACGTCCTGACTTTC.

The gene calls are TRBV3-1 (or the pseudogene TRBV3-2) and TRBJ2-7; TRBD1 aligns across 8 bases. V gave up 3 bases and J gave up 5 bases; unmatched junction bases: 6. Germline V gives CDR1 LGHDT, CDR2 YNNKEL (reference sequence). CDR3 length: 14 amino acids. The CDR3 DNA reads TGTGCCAGCAGCCACCTGGACAGGGCCCACGAGCAGTACTTC. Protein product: CASSHLDRAHEQYF.

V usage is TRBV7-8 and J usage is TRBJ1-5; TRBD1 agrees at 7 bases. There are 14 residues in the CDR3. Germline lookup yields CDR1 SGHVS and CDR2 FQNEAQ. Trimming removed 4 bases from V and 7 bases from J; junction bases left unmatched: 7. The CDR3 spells CASSWDSNPQPQHF. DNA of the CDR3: TGTGCCAGCAGCTGGGACAGTAACCCACAGCCCCAGCATTTT.

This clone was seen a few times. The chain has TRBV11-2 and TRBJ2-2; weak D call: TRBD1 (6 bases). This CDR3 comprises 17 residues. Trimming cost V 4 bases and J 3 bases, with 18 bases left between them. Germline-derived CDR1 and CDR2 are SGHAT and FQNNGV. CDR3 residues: CASSSDIQGGDTGELFF. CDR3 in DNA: TGTGCCAGCAGCTCCGATATACAGGGTGGGGACACCGGGGAGCTGTTTTTT. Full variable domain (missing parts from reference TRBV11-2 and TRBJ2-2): EAGVAQSPRYKIIEKRQSVAFWCNPISGHATLYWYQQILGQGPKLLIQFQNNGVVDDSQLPKDRFSAERLKGVDSTLKIQPAKLEDSAVYLCASSSDIQGGDTGELFFGEGSRLTVL.

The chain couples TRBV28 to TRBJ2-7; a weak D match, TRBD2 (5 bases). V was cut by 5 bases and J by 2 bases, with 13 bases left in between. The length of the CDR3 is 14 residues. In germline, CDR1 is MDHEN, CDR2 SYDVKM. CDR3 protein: CASSRTGITYEQYF. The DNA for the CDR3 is TGTGCCAGCAGTCGCACCGGGATAACCTACGAGCAGTACTTC.